One and the same sample provided the 15 T cell receptor beta chains below, sequenced in a study of shared clonotypes between healthy human individuals. Sequenced by immunoSEQ multiplex PCR; TCRdb stores in-frame clones only, minus some. The sample contains some 1,900,000 clones, roughly 95% of which appear only once. CD45RO-negative, CCR7-selected cells formed the naive CD8 fraction, which excluded terminally differentiated effector memory CD45RA+ cells. Material for sequencing was naive CD8+ T cells sorted from blood. The receptors derive from a man aged 18 to 29 in good health.

This clone was seen a single time. J is TRBJ2-3 and V is TRBV4-1; 12 bases agree with TRBD2. V trimming: 0 bases; J trimming: 5 bases; junction bases outside the gene matches: 3. Germline V lookup: CDR1 MGHRA, CDR2 YSYEKL. The CDR3 extends over 16 amino acids. CDR3 in amino acids: CASSQEPGLAGDTQYF. CDR3 DNA: TGCGCCAGCAGCCAAGAGCCGGGACTAGCGGGAGATACGCAGTATTTT.

This clone was seen once. The chain combines TRBV28 with TRBJ1-1, with a possible D match to TRBD1 (6 bases). Germline V gene sequence: CDR1 MDHEN, CDR2 SYDVKM. Trimming took off 4 bases at V and 2 bases at J, with 11 bases between the two ends. The CDR3 extends over 14 amino acids. This CDR3 is CASSSTGSNTEAFF. CDR3 bases: TGTGCCAGCAGTTCGACAGGCTCTAACACTGAAGCTTTCTTT.

This chain joins TRBV10-1 and TRBJ1-1; D is perhaps TRBD1 (6 bases). The CDR3 is 15 residues long. Germline values: CDR1 WNHNN, CDR2 SYGVQD (reference sequence). With 3 bases removed from V and 3 bases from J, the gap between germline ends came to 14 bases. The CDR3 nucleotides are TGCGCCAGCAGTGACGGGGGGCGCCTGGACACTGAAGCTTTCTTT. It specifies CASSDGGRLDTEAFF.

This clone came up a few times. The rearrangement joins TRBV28 to TRBJ1-2; TRBD1 is a possible D gene (5 bases). Trimming took 2 bases from V and 4 from J, leaving 11 bases between them. The CDR3 loop spans 14 amino acids. From germline, CDR1 is MDHEN and CDR2 SYDVKM. CDR3 coding DNA: TGTGCCAGCAGTTTAGTACCAGGGAGCTATGGCTACACCTTC. This sequence encodes CASSLVPGSYGYTF.

The chain joins TRBV5-1 to TRBJ2-7; possibly TRBD1 for D (6 bases). Looked up from germline, CDR1 is SGHRS and CDR2 is YFSETQ. V dropped 0 bases and J dropped 6 bases, with 10 bases sitting between them. This CDR3 is built from 13 residues. This chain's CDR3 is CASSLEDSPEQYF. In nucleotides, the CDR3 is TGCGCCAGCAGCTTGGAGGACAGTCCCGAGCAGTACTTC.

The J gene is TRBJ1-5, the V gene TRBV14; D gene ambiguous. The CDR3 is 13 residues long. Trimming shortened V by 3 bases and J by 11 bases, and 14 bases separated the two germline ends. Per germline, CDR1 SGHDN and CDR2 FVKESK. This CDR3 reads CASSHHADLSQHF. Written as DNA, the CDR3 is TGTGCCAGCAGCCATCACGCAGATCTGTCCCAGCATTTT.

As concerns this clone: Other DNA sequences in this sample translate to the same CDR3. This rearrangement joins TRBV30 to TRBJ1-1; weak D call: TRBD1 (5 bases). Germline CDR1 GTSNPN, CDR2 SVGIG (reference sequence). The CDR3 extends over 14 amino acids. V was cut by 0 bases and J by 4 bases, with 12 bases left in between. CDR3 DNA sequence: TGTGCCTGGAGTGTGGGGCAGGGAGGCACTGAAGCTTTCTTT. Translating it yields CAWSVGQGGTEAFF.

The chain joins TRBV7-2 to TRBJ1-4, with D unclear. The CDR3 spans 15 residues. Germline V gene sequence: CDR1 SGHTA, CDR2 FQGNSA. V lost 5 bases to trimming and J lost 8 bases, with 18 bases between them. This chain's CDR3 is CASSALTRREEKLFF. The CDR3 DNA follows: TGTGCCAGCAGCGCACTGACCCGCCGGGAGGAAAAACTGTTTTTT.

The rearrangement links TRBV5-6 to TRBJ2-7; possible D gene TRBD2, 7 bases. There are 15 residues in the CDR3. From germline, CDR1 is SGHDT and CDR2 YYEEEE. Deletions cut 4 bases from V and 1 base from J, with 15 bases between. CDR3 residues: CASSPWGGASYEQYF. The CDR3 nucleotides read TGTGCCAGCAGCCCCTGGGGGGGGGCGTCCTACGAGCAGTACTTC. The full variable domain, with the rest looked up from reference TRBV5-6 and TRBJ2-7, is DAGVTQSPTHLIKTRGQQVTLRCSPKSGHDTVSWYQQALGQGPQFIFQYYEEEERQRGNFPDRFSGHQFPNYSSELNVNALLLGDSALYLCASSPWGGASYEQYFGPGTRLTVT.

The chain carries TRBV5-1 and TRBJ1-1; D is undetermined. The CDR3 contains 14 residues. Germline CDR1 is SGHRS and CDR2 is YFSETQ. V shed 5 bases and J shed 1 base, with 12 bases lying between them. Written as DNA, the CDR3 is TGCGCCAGCAGTTTGACCTGGGCGAACACTGAAGCTTTCTTT. Residues: CASSLTWANTEAFF.

The gene calls are TRBV19 and TRBJ1-3; no clear D gene. The V end was cut by 5 bases, the J end by 0 bases, with 14 bases between. CDR1 and CDR2 from the germline V gene are LNHDA and SQIVND (reference sequence). This CDR3 is built from 16 residues. CDR3 loop: CASSQTEGPSGNTIYF. In nucleotides, the CDR3 is TGTGCCAGTAGTCAAACGGAAGGGCCCTCTGGAAACACCATATATTTT.

This chain links TRBV9 with TRBJ2-7, with a possible D match to TRBD2 (6 bases). There are 14 residues in the CDR3. The germline gives CDR1 SGDLS, CDR2 YYNGEE. With 0 bases removed from V and 6 bases from J, the gap between germline ends came to 13 bases. CDR3 residues: CASSVETAGSEQYF. CDR3 nucleotides: TGTGCCAGCAGCGTAGAAACGGCGGGGTCCGAGCAGTACTTC.

The chain combines TRBV27 with TRBJ2-5; 8 positions agree with TRBD1. The CDR3 runs 15 residues. The germline V gene has CDR1 MNHEY and CDR2 SMNVEV (reference sequence). After removal of 2 bases from V and 4 bases from J, the junction contained 6 bases not matched to a gene. The CDR3 loop is CASSLQGARLETQYF. For the CDR3, the DNA is TGTGCCAGCAGTTTACAGGGGGCGCGTTTAGAGACCCAGTACTTC.

V and J are TRBV6-5 and TRBJ2-1; perhaps TRBD2 as D (6 bases). CDR3 size: 14 residues. Germline V gene sequence: CDR1 MNHEY, CDR2 SVGAGI. Deletions cut 1 base from V and 7 bases from J, with 11 bases between. The CDR3 DNA reads TGTGCCAGCAGTTACTTCGGGAGTGAGAATGAGCAGTTCTTC. Its translation: CASSYFGSENEQFF.

A few counts support this clone. The chain carries TRBV14 and TRBJ2-7; 8 bases are a match to TRBD1. Unmatched junction bases numbered 1, after V lost 3 bases and J lost 3 bases. Germline V gives CDR1 SGHDN, CDR2 FVKESK. CDR3 size: 13 residues. The CDR3 is CASSHGQGYEQYF. CDR3 in DNA: TGTGCCAGCAGCCACGGACAGGGCTACGAGCAGTACTTC.